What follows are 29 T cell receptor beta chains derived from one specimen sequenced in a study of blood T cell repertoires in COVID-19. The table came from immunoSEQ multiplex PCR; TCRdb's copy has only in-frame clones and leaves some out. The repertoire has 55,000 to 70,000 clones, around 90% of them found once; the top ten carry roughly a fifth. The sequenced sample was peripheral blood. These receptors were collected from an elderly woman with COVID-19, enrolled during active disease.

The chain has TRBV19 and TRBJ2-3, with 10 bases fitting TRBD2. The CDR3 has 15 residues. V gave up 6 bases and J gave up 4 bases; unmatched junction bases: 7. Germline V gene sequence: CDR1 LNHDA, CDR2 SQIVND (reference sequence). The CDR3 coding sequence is TGTGCCAGTAGGGGACTAGCGAGGGGCGCAGATACGCAGTATTTT. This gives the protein CASRGLARGADTQYF.

The CDR3 nucleotides read TGCGCCAGCAGTTCCCACCCCGAGGAGGGTTACGGCTACACCTTC. Amino acid sequence: CASSSHPEEGYGYTF. V usage is TRBV10-1 and J usage is TRBJ1-2; D is ambiguous. CDR1 and CDR2 (germline): WNHNN, SYGVQD (reference sequence). Trimming removed 5 bases at V and 8 bases at J, with 21 bases between. The length of the CDR3 is 15 residues.

The CDR3 bases are TGTGCCAGCAGTGAATTAGGTAGCGGCTACCAAGAGACCCAGTACTTC. Translation gives CASSELGSGYQETQYF. V usage is TRBV25-1 and J usage is TRBJ2-5; possibly TRBD2 for D (6 bases). Germline V gene lookup returns CDR1 MGHDK and CDR2 SYGVNS. Between the trimmed V and J ends, which lost 1 base and 0 bases, there was a span of 12 bases. This CDR3 comprises 16 residues.

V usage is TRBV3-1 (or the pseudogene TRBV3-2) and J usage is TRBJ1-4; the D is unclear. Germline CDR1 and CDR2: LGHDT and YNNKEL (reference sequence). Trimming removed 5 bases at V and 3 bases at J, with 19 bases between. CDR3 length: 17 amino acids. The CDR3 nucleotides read TGTGCCAGCAGCGAATTCCTGAGAGACTCCGCTAATGAAAAACTGTTTTTT. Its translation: CASSEFLRDSANEKLFF.

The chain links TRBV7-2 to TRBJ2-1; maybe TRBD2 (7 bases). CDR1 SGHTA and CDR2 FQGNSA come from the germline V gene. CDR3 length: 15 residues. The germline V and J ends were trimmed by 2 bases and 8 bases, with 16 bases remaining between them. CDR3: CASSLFRSGGHEQFF. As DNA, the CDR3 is TGTGCCAGCAGCTTATTCCGATCGGGGGGCCATGAGCAGTTCTTC.

The CDR3 is CASSYGVADTQYF. In DNA form, the CDR3 reads TGTGCCAGCAGCTACGGGGTTGCAGATACGCAGTATTTT. The rearrangement links TRBV11-2 to TRBJ2-3, with D perhaps matching TRBD2 (5 bases). The CDR3 runs 13 residues. The V and J ends lost 4 bases and 4 bases respectively, with 9 bases between them. In germline, CDR1 is SGHAT, CDR2 FQNNGV.

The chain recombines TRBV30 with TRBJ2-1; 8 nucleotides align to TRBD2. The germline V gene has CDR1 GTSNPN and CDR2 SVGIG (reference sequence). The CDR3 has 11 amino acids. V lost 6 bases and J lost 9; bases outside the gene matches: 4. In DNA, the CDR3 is TGTGCCTGCATCGGGGGGGTTGAGCAGTTCTTC. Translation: CACIGGVEQFF.

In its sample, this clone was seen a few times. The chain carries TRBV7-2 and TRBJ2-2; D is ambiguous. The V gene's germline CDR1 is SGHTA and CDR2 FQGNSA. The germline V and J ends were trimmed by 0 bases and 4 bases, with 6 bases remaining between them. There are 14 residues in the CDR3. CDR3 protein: CASSLARSTGELFF. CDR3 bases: TGTGCCAGCAGCTTAGCACGGAGCACCGGGGAGCTGTTTTTT.

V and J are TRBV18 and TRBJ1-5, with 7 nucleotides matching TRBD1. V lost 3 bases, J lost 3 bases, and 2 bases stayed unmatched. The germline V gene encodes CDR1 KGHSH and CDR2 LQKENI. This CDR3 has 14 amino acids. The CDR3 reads CASSPGQFNQPQHF. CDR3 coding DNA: TGTGCCAGCTCACCGGGACAGTTCAATCAGCCCCAGCATTTT.

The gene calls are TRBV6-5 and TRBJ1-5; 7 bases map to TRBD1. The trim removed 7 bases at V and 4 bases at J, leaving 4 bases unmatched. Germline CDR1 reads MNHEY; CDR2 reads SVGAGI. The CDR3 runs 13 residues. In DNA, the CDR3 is TGTGCCAGCAACCGGGACAGTAATCAGCCCCAGCATTTT. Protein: CASNRDSNQPQHF.

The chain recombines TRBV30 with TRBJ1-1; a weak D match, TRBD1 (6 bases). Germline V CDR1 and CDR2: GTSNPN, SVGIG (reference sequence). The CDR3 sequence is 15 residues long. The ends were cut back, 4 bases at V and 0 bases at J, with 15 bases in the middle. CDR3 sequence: CAWTRQATLNTEAFF. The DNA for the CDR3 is TGTGCCTGGACCCGACAGGCCACCTTGAACACTGAAGCTTTCTTT.

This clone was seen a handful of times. The CDR3 protein is CAWSRGAQPQHF. CDR3 in DNA: TGTGCCTGGAGCAGGGGGGCTCAGCCCCAGCATTTT. The chain combines TRBV30 with TRBJ1-5; 7 bases are shared with TRBD1. In germline, CDR1 is GTSNPN, CDR2 SVGIG (reference sequence). CDR3 size: 12 residues. The V gene end was trimmed by 3 bases and the J gene end by 6 bases; junction bases not matched to a gene: 2.

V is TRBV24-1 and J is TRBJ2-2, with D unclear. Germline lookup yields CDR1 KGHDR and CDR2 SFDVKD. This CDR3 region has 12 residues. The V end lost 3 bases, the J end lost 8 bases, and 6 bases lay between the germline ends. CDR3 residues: CATSDPQGELFF. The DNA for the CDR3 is TGTGCCACCAGTGATCCCCAGGGGGAGCTGTTTTTT.

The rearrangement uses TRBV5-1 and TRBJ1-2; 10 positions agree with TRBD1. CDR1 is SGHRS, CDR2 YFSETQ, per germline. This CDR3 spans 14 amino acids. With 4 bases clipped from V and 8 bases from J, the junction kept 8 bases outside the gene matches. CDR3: CASSPRQGANGYTF. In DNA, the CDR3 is TGCGCCAGCAGCCCCCGACAGGGGGCGAACGGCTACACCTTC.

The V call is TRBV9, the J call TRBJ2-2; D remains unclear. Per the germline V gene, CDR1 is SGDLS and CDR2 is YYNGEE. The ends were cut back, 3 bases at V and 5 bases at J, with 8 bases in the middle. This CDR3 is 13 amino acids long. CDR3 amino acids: CASSGAGTGELFF. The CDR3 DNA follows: TGTGCCAGCAGCGGGGCAGGTACCGGGGAGCTGTTTTTT. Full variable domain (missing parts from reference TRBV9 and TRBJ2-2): DSGVTQTPKHLITATGQRVTLRCSPRSGDLSVYWYQQSLDQGLQFLIQYYNGEERAKGNILERFSAQQFPDLHSELNLSSLELGDSALYFCASSGAGTGELFFGEGSRLTVL.

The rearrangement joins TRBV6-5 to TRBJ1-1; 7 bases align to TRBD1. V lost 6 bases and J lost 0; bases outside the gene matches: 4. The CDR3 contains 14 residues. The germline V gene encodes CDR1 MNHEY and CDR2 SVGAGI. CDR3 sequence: CASRQGTMNTEAFF. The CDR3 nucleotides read TGTGCCAGCAGACAGGGGACCATGAACACTGAAGCTTTCTTT.

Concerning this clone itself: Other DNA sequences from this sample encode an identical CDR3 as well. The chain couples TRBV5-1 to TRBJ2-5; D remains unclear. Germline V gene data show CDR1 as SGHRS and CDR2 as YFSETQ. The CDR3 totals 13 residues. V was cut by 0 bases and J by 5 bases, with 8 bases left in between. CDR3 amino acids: CASSLESRETQYF. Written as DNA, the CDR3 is TGCGCCAGCAGCTTGGAGAGCAGGGAGACCCAGTACTTC.

The CDR3 loop reads CASSYSTEYGYTF. The CDR3 DNA follows: TGTGCCAGCAGTTACTCGACAGAGTATGGCTACACCTTC. The chain has TRBV6-5 and TRBJ1-2, with D perhaps TRBD1 (5 bases). This CDR3 contains 13 residues. Deletions cut 0 bases from V and 5 bases from J, with 7 bases between. Germline V gene lookup returns CDR1 MNHEY and CDR2 SVGAGI.

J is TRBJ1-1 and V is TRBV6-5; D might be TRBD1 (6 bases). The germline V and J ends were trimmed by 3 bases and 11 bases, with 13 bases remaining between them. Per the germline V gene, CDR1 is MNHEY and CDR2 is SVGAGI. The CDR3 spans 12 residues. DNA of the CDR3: TGTGCCAGCAGTTATTCACAGGGTTCGGCTTTCTTT. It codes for CASSYSQGSAFF.

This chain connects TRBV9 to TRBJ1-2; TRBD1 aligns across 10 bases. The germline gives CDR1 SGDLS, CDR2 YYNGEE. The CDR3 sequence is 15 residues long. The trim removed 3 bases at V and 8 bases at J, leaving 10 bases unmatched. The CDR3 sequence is CASSGQGQGNGGYTF. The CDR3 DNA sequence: TGTGCCAGCAGCGGGCAGGGACAGGGGAACGGGGGCTACACCTTC.

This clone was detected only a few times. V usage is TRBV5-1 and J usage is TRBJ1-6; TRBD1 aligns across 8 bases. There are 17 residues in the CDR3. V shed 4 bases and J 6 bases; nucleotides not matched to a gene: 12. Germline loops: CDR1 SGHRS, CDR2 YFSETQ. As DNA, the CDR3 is TGCGCCAGCAGCCTGGACGCTCAGGGGGCGGTTAATTCACCCCTCCACTTT. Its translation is CASSLDAQGAVNSPLHF.

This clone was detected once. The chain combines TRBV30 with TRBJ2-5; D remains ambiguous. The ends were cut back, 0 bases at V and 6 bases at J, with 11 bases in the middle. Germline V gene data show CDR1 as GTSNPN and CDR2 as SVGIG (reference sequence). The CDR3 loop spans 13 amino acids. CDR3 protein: CAWSVIQSQTQYF. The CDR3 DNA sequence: TGTGCCTGGAGTGTGATACAATCACAGACCCAGTACTTC.

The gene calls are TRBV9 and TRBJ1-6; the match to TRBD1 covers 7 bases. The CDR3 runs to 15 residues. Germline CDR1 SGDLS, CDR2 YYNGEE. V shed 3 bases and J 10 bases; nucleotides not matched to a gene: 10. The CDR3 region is CASSGGGGGGSPLHF. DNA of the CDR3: TGTGCCAGCAGCGGAGGTGGCGGAGGGGGCTCACCCCTCCACTTT.

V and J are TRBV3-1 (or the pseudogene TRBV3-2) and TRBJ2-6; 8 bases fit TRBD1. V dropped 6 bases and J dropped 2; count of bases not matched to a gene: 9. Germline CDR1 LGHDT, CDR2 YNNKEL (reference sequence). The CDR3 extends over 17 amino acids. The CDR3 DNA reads TGTGCCAGCAGTCACGACAGGGGCGGAACTGGGGCCAACGTCCTGACTTTC. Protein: CASSHDRGGTGANVLTF.

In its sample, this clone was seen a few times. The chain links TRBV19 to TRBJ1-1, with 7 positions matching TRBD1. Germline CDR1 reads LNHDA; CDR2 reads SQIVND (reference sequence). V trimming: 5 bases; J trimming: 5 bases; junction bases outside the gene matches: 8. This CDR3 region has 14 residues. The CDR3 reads CASSLRQGVTEAFF. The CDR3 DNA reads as TGTGCCAGTAGTCTCAGACAGGGAGTGACTGAAGCTTTCTTT.

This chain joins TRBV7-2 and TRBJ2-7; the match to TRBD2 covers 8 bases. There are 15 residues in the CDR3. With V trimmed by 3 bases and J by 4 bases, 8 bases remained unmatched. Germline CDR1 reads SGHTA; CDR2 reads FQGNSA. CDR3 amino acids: CASSFGRGVAYEQYF. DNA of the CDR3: TGTGCCAGCAGCTTTGGGCGGGGGGTGGCATACGAGCAGTACTTC.

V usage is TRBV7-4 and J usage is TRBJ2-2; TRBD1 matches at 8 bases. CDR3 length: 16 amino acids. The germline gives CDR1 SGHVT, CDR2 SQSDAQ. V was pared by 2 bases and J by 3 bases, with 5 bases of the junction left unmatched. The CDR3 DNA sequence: TGTGCCAGCAGCTTACTAGGACAGGGAGACACCGGGGAGCTGTTTTTT. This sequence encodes CASSLLGQGDTGELFF.

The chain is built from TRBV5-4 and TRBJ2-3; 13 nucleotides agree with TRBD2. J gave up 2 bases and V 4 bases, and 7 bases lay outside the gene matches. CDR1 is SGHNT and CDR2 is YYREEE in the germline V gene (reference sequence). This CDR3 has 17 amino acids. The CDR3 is CASSMGLAGTPTDTQYF. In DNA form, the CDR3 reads TGTGCCAGCAGCATGGGACTAGCGGGGACCCCCACAGATACGCAGTATTTT.

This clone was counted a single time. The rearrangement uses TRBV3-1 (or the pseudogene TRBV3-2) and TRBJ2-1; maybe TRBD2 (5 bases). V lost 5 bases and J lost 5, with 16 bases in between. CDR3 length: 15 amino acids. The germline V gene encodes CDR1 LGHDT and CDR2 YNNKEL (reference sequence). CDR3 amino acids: CASSSPLASHNEQFF. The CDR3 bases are TGTGCCAGCAGCTCACCTCTAGCATCACACAATGAGCAGTTCTTC.